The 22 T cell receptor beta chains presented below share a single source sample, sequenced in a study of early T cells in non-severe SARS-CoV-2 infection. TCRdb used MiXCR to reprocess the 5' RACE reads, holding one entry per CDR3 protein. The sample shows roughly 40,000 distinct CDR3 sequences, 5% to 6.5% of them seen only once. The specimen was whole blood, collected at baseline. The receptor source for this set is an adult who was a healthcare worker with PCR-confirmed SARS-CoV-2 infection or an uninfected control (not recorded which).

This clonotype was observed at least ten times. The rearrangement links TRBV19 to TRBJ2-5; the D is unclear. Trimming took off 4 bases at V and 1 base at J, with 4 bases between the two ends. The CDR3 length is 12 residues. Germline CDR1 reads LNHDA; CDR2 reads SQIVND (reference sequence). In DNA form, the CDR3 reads TGTGCCAGTAGTACGTCCCAAGAGACCCAGTACTTC. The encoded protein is CASSTSQETQYF.

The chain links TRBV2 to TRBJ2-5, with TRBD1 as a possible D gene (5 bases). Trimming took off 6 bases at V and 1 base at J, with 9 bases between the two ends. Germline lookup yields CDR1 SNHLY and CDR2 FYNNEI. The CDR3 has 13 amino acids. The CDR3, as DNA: TGTGCCAGCAGCGACAGAATCCAAGAGACCCAGTACTTC. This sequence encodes CASSDRIQETQYF.

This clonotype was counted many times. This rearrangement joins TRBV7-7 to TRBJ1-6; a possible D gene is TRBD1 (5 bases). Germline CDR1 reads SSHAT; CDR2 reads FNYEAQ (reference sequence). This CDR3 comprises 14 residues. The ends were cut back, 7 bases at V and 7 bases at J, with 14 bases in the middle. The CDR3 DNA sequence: TGTGCCAGCACCTTCGGACGGACAAATTCACCCCTCCACTTT. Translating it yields CASTFGRTNSPLHF.

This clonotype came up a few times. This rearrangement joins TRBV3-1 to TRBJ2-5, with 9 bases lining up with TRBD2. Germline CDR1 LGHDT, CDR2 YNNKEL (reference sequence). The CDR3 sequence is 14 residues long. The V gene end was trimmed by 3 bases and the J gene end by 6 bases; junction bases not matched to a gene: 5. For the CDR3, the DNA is TGTGCCAGCAGCCAGAGGACTAGCGTGAAGACCCAGTACTTC. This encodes CASSQRTSVKTQYF.

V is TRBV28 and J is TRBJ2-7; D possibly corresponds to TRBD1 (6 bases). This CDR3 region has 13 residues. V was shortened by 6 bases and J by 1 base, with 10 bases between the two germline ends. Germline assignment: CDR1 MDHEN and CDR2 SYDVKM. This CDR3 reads CASSIGQSYEQYF. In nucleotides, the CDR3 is TGTGCCAGCAGCATTGGACAGTCCTACGAGCAGTACTTC. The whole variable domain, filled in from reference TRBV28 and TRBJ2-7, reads DVKVTQSSRYLVKRTGEKVFLECVQDMDHENMFWYRQDPGLGLRLIYFSYDVKMKEKGDIPEGYSVSREKKERFSLILESASTNQTSMYLCASSIGQSYEQYFGPGTRLTVT.

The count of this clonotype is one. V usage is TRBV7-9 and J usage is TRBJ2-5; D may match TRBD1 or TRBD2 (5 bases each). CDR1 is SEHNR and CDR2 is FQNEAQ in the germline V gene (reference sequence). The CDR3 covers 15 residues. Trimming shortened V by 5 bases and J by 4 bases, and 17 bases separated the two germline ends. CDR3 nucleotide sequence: TGTGCCAGCAGCGGCCGGGGCTACGCGGGAGAGACCCAGTACTTC. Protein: CASSGRGYAGETQYF.

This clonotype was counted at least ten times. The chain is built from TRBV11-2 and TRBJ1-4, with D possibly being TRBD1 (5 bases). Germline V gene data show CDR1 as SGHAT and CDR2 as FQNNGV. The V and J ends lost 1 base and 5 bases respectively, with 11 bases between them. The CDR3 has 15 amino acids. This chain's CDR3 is CASSLGSWGNEKLFF. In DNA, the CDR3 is TGTGCCAGCAGCTTAGGTTCCTGGGGGAATGAAAAACTGTTTTTT.

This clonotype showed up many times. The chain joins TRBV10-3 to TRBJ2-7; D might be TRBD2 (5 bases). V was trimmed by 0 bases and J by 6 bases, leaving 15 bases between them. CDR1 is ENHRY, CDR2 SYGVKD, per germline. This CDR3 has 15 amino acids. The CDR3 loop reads CAISESPDSPIEQYF. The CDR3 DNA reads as TGTGCCATCAGTGAGTCCCCGGACTCCCCCATCGAGCAGTACTTC.

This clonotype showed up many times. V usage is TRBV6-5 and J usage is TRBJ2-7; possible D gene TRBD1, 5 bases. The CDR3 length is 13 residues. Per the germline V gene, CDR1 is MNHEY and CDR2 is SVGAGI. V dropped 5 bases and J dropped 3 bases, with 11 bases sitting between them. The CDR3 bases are TGTGCCAGCAGTATAGGACACCTCTACGAGCAGTACTTC. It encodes CASSIGHLYEQYF.

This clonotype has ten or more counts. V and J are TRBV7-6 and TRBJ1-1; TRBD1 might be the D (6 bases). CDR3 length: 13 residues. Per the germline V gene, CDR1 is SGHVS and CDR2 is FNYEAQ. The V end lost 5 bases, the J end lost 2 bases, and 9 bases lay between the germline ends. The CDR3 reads CASSQDRNTEAFF. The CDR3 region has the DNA TGTGCCAGCAGCCAGGACAGAAACACTGAAGCTTTCTTT.

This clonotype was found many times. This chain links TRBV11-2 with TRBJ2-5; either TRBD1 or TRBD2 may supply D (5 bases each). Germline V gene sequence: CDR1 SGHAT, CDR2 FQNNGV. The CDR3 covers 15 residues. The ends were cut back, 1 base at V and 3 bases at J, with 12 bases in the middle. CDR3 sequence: CASSLVLGTKETQYF. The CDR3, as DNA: TGTGCCAGCAGCTTAGTCCTTGGGACGAAAGAGACCCAGTACTTC.

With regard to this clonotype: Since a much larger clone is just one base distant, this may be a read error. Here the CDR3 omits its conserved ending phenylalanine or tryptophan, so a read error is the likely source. This chain's CDR3 is CASSPDLDEQFL. The CDR3 coding sequence is TGTGCCAGCAGCCCCGACCTTGATGAGCAGTTCCTC. V and J are TRBV5-5 and TRBJ2-1; D ambiguous. Per germline, CDR1 SGHKS and CDR2 YYEKEE (reference sequence). Trimming stripped 4 bases from V and 8 bases from J, with 10 bases between. The CDR3 length is 12 residues.

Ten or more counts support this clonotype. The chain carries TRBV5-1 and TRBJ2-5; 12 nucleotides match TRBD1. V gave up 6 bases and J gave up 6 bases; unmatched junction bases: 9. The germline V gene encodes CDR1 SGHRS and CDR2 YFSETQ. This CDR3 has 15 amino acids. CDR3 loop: CASISGTGGKKTQYF. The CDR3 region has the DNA TGCGCCAGCATATCCGGGACAGGGGGCAAAAAGACCCAGTACTTC.

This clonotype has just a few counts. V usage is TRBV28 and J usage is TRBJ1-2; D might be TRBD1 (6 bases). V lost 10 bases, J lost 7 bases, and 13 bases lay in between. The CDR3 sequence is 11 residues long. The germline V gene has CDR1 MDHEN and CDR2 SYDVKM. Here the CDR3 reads CATNRVGGYTF. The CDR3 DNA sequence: TGTGCCACCAACAGGGTTGGTGGCTACACCTTC.

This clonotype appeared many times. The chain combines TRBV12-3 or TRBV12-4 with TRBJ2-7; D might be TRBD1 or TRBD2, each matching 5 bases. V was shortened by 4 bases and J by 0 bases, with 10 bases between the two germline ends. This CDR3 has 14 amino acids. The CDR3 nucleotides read TGTGCCAGCAGTTCCCGGGACGCCTCCTACGAGCAGTACTTC. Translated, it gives CASSSRDASYEQYF.

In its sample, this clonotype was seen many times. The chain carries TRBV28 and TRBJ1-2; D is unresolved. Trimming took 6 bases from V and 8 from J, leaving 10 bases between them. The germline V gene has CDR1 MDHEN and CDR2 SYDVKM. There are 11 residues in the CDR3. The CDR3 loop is CASRTAGGYTF. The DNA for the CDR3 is TGTGCCAGCAGAACAGCCGGCGGCTACACCTTC.

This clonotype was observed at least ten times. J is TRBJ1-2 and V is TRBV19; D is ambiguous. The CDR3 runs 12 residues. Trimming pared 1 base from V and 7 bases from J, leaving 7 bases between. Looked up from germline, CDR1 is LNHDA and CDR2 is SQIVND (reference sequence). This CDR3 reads CASSIGSLGYTF. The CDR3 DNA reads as TGTGCCAGTAGTATAGGGTCACTTGGCTACACCTTC.

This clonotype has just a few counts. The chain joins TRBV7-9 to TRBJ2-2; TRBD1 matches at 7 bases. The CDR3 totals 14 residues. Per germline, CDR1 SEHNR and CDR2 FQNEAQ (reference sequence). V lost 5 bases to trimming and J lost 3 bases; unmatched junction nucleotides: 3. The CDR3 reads CASSGTADTGELFF. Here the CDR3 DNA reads TGTGCCAGCAGCGGGACAGCGGACACCGGGGAGCTGTTTTTT. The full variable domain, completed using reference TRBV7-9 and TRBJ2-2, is DTGVSQNPRHKITKRGQNVTFRCDPISEHNRLYWYRQTLGQGPEFLTYFQNEAQLEKSRLLSDRFSAERPKGSFSTLEIQRTEQGDSAMYLCASSGTADTGELFFGEGSRLTVL.

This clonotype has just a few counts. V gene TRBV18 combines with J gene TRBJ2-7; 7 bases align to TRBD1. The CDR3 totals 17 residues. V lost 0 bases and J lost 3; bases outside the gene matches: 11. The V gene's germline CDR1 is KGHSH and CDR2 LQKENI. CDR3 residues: CASSPPDRRIQGYEQYF. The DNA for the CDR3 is TGTGCCAGCTCACCACCGGACAGGAGAATACAAGGCTACGAGCAGTACTTC. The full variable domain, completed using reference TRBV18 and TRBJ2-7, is NAGVMQNPRHLVRRRGQEARLRCSPMKGHSHVYWYRQLPEEGLKFMVYLQKENIIDESGMPKERFSAEFPKEGPSILRIQQVVRGDSAAYFCASSPPDRRIQGYEQYFGPGTRLTVT.

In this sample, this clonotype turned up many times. CDR3 region: CASSRGSTDTQYF. The DNA of the CDR3 is TGTGCCAGCAGCCGGGGGAGTACAGATACGCAGTATTTT. The rearrangement links TRBV11-2 to TRBJ2-3, with D perhaps matching TRBD2 (6 bases). The V end was cut by 5 bases, the J end by 3 bases, with 9 bases between. The germline CDR1 and CDR2 sequences are SGHAT and FQNNGV. The CDR3 consists of 13 residues.

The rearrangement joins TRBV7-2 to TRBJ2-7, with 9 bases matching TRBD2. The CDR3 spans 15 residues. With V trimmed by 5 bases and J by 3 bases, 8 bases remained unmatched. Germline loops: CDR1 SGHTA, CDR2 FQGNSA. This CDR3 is CASSTNSGGYYEQYF. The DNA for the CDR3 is TGTGCCAGCAGCACGAATAGCGGGGGCTACTACGAGCAGTACTTC.

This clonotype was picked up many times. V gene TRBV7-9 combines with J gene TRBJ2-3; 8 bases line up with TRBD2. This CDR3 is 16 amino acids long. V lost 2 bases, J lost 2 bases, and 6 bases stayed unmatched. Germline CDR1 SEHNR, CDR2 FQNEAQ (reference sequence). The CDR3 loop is CASSLWRLATTDTQYF. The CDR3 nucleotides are TGTGCCAGCAGCTTATGGAGACTAGCGACCACAGATACGCAGTATTTT. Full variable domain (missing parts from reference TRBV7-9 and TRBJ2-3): DTGVSQNPRHKITKRGQNVTFRCDPISEHNRLYWYRQTLGQGPEFLTYFQNEAQLEKSRLLSDRFSAERPKGSFSTLEIQRTEQGDSAMYLCASSLWRLATTDTQYFGPGTRLTVL.